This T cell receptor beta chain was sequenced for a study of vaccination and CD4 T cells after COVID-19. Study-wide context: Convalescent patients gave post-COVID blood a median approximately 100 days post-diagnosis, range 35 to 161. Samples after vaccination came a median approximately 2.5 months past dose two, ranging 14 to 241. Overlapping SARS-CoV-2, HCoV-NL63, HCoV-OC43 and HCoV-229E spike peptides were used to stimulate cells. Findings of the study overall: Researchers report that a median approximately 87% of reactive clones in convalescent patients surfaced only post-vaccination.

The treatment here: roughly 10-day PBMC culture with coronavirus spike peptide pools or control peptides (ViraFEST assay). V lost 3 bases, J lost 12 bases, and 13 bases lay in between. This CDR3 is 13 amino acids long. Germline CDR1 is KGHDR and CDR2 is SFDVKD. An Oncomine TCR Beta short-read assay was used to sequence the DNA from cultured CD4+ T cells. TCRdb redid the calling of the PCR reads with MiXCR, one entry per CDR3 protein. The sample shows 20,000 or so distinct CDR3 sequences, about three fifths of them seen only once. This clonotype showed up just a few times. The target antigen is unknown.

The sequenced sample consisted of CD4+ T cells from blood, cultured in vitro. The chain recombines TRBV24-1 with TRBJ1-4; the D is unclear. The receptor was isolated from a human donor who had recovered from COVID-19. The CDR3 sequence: CATSDGSSGELFF. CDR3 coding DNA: TGTGCCACCAGTGATGGCTCGTCGGGAGAACTGTTTTTT.